Following are 11 T cell receptor beta chains from one sample sequenced in a study of patients and donors after allogeneic stem cell transplantation. TCRdb ran MiXCR on the RT-PCR reads and lists one entry per CDR3 protein. The data contain tens of thousands of distinct CDR3 sequences, roughly 30% of them seen just once; the ten biggest clones take up 72%. Sequencing was carried out using blood, either unsorted or a sorted T cell fraction (not recorded which). These TCRs come from a human donor who was either an allogeneic HSCT recipient or a stem cell or donor lymphocyte infusion donor (not recorded which). It is not recorded whose cells these are; they may come from a transplant donor.

This clonotype was seen more than once but under ten times. The chain has TRBV7-8 and TRBJ1-5; TRBD1 aligns across 9 bases. Looked up from germline, CDR1 is SGHVS and CDR2 is FQNEAQ. The CDR3 totals 17 residues. J gave up 1 base and V 4 bases, and 8 bases lay outside the gene matches. The CDR3, as DNA: TGTGCCAGCAGCTCCCCGACAGGGGGAGCGAGCAATCAGCCCCAGCATTTT. Translation gives CASSSPTGGASNQPQHF.

The J gene is TRBJ1-3, the V gene TRBV28; no clear D. Trimming pared 6 bases from V and 0 bases from J, leaving 12 bases between. Germline assignment: CDR1 MDHEN and CDR2 SYDVKM. The CDR3 spans 15 residues. CDR3 loop: CASRAGSYSGNTIYF. CDR3 in DNA: TGTGCCAGCAGAGCAGGATCCTACTCTGGAAACACCATATATTTT. Based on the CDR3 plus reference TRBV28 and TRBJ1-3, the full variable domain is DVKVTQSSRYLVKRTGEKVFLECVQDMDHENMFWYRQDPGLGLRLIYFSYDVKMKEKGDIPEGYSVSREKKERFSLILESASTNQTSMYLCASRAGSYSGNTIYFGEGSWLTVV.

The chain carries TRBV20-1 and TRBJ2-1; a possible D gene is TRBD1 (5 bases). This CDR3 is 14 amino acids long. Between the trimmed V and J ends, which lost 1 base and 8 bases, there was a span of 15 bases. The germline CDR1 and CDR2 sequences are DFQATT and SNEGSKA (reference sequence). The CDR3 nucleotides read TGCAGTGCTAGAGTGGACAACTTGCGGTATGAGCAGTTCTTC. Amino acid sequence: CSARVDNLRYEQFF.

This chain joins TRBV12-3 or TRBV12-4 and TRBJ2-3; D is undetermined. Trimming pared 4 bases from V and 2 bases from J, leaving 19 bases between. This CDR3 has 17 residues. DNA for the CDR3: TGTGCCAGCAGTTCCCCGATAATGGCGGCCCCCACAGATACGCAGTATTTT. Translation gives CASSSPIMAAPTDTQYF.

The gene calls are TRBV12-3 or TRBV12-4 and TRBJ2-1; 7 positions agree with TRBD1. V lost 6 bases and J lost 12; bases outside the gene matches: 17. The CDR3 runs to 15 residues. The CDR3 loop is CASRYRDSRNDGQFF. As DNA, the CDR3 is TGTGCCAGCAGATACCGGGACAGTAGAAACGATGGGCAGTTCTTC.

There are many counts of this clonotype. V and J are TRBV28 and TRBJ1-6; D not resolved. The CDR3 sequence is 15 residues long. V was clipped by 7 bases and J by 0 bases, with 10 bases between them. The germline gives CDR1 MDHEN, CDR2 SYDVKM. The CDR3 protein is CASNEASSYNSPLHF. CDR3 nucleotides: TGTGCCAGCAACGAGGCCAGCTCCTATAATTCACCCCTCCACTTT.

J is TRBJ2-7 and V is TRBV4-3; the D gene is possibly TRBD1 (6 bases). The length of the CDR3 is 15 residues. Germline values: CDR1 LGHNA, CDR2 YSLEER. V was trimmed by 0 bases and J by 2 bases, leaving 11 bases between them. In DNA, the CDR3 is TGCGCCAGCAGCCAAGATCACACAGGGACCTACGAGCAGTACTTC. It translates to CASSQDHTGTYEQYF.

The J gene is TRBJ2-7, the V gene TRBV10-3; a possible D gene is TRBD2 (6 bases). This CDR3 has 15 amino acids. Between the trimmed V and J ends, which lost 3 bases and 8 bases, there was a span of 20 bases. From germline, CDR1 is ENHRY and CDR2 SYGVKD. The CDR3 loop is CAISETGLLVSQQYF. CDR3 in DNA: TGTGCCATCAGTGAAACGGGACTTCTCGTGTCGCAGCAGTACTTC.

This clonotype was seen at least ten times. The chain links TRBV12-3 or TRBV12-4 to TRBJ1-5; a weak D match, TRBD1 (5 bases). Trimming took off 7 bases at V and 5 bases at J, with 21 bases between the two ends. This CDR3 contains 16 residues. Here the CDR3 DNA reads TGTGCCAGCACTCCCCGTGGGGGGTCGACGGATCAGCCCCAGCATTTT. Protein sequence: CASTPRGGSTDQPQHF.

The table lists this clonotype with many counts. The J gene is TRBJ2-3, the V gene TRBV27; maybe TRBD1 (5 bases). Looked up from germline, CDR1 is MNHEY and CDR2 is SMNVEV (reference sequence). V was pared by 4 bases and J by 2 bases, with 10 bases between. This CDR3 is built from 14 residues. CDR3 region: CASSWQGFTDTQYF. Here the CDR3 DNA reads TGTGCCAGCAGTTGGCAGGGCTTCACAGATACGCAGTATTTT.

This clonotype was detected a few times. The V call is TRBV20-1, the J call TRBJ1-4, with D tentatively TRBD1 (6 bases). CDR1 is DFQATT, CDR2 SNEGSKA, per germline (reference sequence). V was cut by 7 bases and J by 8 bases, with 14 bases left in between. CDR3 length: 12 amino acids. CDR3 DNA sequence: TGCAGTGTATCGGGGGCGAGGGAAAAACTGTTTTTT. It codes for CSVSGAREKLFF.